This passage covers 10 T cell receptor beta chains from one sample sequenced in a study of siplizumab effects on memory and regulatory T cells. This table comes from immunoSEQ multiplex PCR, and its TCRdb copy is limited to in-frame clones, with some not included. The table lists around 100,000 clones, about 95% of them singletons, with approximately 1.3% in the top ten. Sequencing was performed on non-Treg CD4+ T cells sorted from blood. Every receptor here comes from a human donor in good health.

The CDR3 loop reads CASSYSRTSTGEQYF. CDR3 in DNA: TGTGCCAGCAGTTACTCGAGAACTTCTACTGGGGAGCAGTACTTC. The chain has TRBV6-5 and TRBJ2-7; no reliable D call. Germline loops: CDR1 MNHEY, CDR2 SVGAGI. The CDR3 covers 15 residues. Trimming stripped 0 bases from V and 7 bases from J, with 16 bases between.

The rearrangement uses TRBV12-5 and TRBJ1-1; TRBD1 matches 10 bases. The CDR3 is 18 residues long. With V trimmed by 1 base and J by 3 bases, 11 bases remained unmatched. Germline V gene data show CDR1 as LGHNT and CDR2 as FRNRAP. CDR3 amino acids: CASGLGPDRGVDYTEAFF. CDR3 coding DNA: TGTGCTAGTGGTTTGGGGCCGGACAGGGGGGTGGATTACACTGAAGCTTTCTTT.

The chain carries TRBV5-4 and TRBJ1-3, with D perhaps TRBD1 (5 bases). V lost 9 bases and J 4 bases, leaving 14 bases between the germline ends. Germline V CDR1 and CDR2: SGHNT, YYREEE (reference sequence). The CDR3 spans 13 residues. CDR3 in DNA: TGTGCCACCCGGGGCACCGCCGGAAACACCATATATTTT. Protein product: CATRGTAGNTIYF.

The chain combines TRBV19 with TRBJ2-3; 9 nucleotides agree with TRBD2. The CDR3 extends over 15 amino acids. The germline V gene encodes CDR1 LNHDA and CDR2 SQIVND (reference sequence). V gave up 5 bases and J gave up 6 bases; unmatched junction bases: 9. CDR3 coding DNA: TGTGCCAGTAGTTTTCTTAGCGGGGGAGGGGATACGCAGTATTTT. This codes for CASSFLSGGGDTQYF.

The rearrangement links TRBV28 to TRBJ1-5; D gene uncertain. Germline V gene lookup returns CDR1 MDHEN and CDR2 SYDVKM. V was shortened by 3 bases and J by 4 bases, with 1 base between the two germline ends. This CDR3 contains 11 residues. The CDR3 nucleotides are TGTGCCAGCAGTTTTAATCAGCCCCAGCATTTT. It translates to CASSFNQPQHF.

The V gene is TRBV19, the J gene TRBJ2-3; 11 bases are shared with TRBD2. The junction had 8 bases not matched to a gene; V was cut back by 4 bases and J by 5 bases. Germline CDR1 and CDR2: LNHDA and SQIVND (reference sequence). The CDR3 has 16 amino acids. CDR3 DNA sequence: TGTGCCAGTAGTACGTTCGTACTAGCGGGAGTAGATACGCAGTATTTT. It is translated as CASSTFVLAGVDTQYF.

V gene TRBV19 combines with J gene TRBJ2-7; 8 nucleotides align to TRBD1. Looked up from germline, CDR1 is LNHDA and CDR2 is SQIVND (reference sequence). V lost 4 bases, J lost 8 bases, and 7 bases stayed unmatched. This CDR3 region has 13 residues. The CDR3 nucleotides are TGTGCCAGTAGTACCGGACAGGGCGGTAAGCAGTACTTC. Its translation is CASSTGQGGKQYF.

This sequence joins TRBV27 and TRBJ1-1; TRBD1 aligns across 7 bases. The CDR3 has 17 residues. J gave up 1 base and V 1 base, and 9 bases lay outside the gene matches. The germline V gene encodes CDR1 MNHEY and CDR2 SMNVEV (reference sequence). CDR3 nucleotides: TGTGCCAGCAGTTTATTGGGACGGGACAGAAAGAACACTGAAGCTTTCTTT. Encoded protein: CASSLLGRDRKNTEAFF.

This clone was seen once. The rearrangement joins TRBV9 to TRBJ2-3; 7 nucleotides match TRBD2. The CDR3 is 15 amino acids. V shed 0 bases and J 5 bases; nucleotides not matched to a gene: 6. Per the germline V gene, CDR1 is SGDLS and CDR2 is YYNGEE. The CDR3 DNA follows: TGTGCCAGCAGCGTAGGGGGAGGGTACGAAGATACGCAGTATTTT. Amino acids: CASSVGGGYEDTQYF.

V usage is TRBV7-9 and J usage is TRBJ2-4; 8 bases match TRBD1. Losses at the gene ends were 5 bases for V and 1 base for J; bases not matched to a gene: 4. Germline assignment: CDR1 SEHNR and CDR2 FQNEAQ (reference sequence). The CDR3 is made up of 15 amino acids. The DNA of the CDR3 is TGTGCCAGCAGCCGACAGGGGAGCGCCAAAAACATTCAGTACTTC. Its translation is CASSRQGSAKNIQYF.